A selection of T cell receptor beta chains follows, all from one sample in a study of spatial heterogeneity in lung cancer. TCRdb passed the 5' RACE reads through MiXCR, listing each CDR3 protein once. Among 7,000 or so distinct CDR3 sequences listed, about 20% were seen once. Sample: lung tumor tissue, taken at surgery. The receptors here all came from a female donor with early-stage non-small cell lung cancer. CDR3s include the opening cysteine and the closing phenylalanine or tryptophan. The D gene is left open where the match is weak. Part of the rows lack a size; the others show once, few, many or a class for expanded clones.

TGTGCCAGCAGTCTCTCCGTGGGGCAAGAGACCCAGTACTTC,CASSLSVGQETQYF,TRBJ2-5,.,TRBV28,few
TGCAGTGCTCCCAGACAGGGGGCCTCCTACGAGCAGTACTTC,CSAPRQGASYEQYF,TRBJ2-7,TRBD1,TRBV20-1,.
TGTGCCAGCGACATGGGGAGACCCTACGAGCAGTACTTC,CASDMGRPYEQYF,TRBJ2-7,.,TRBV2,.
TGCAGCGTCGCCCCAGGGATCCAAGAGACCCAGTACTTC,CSVAPGIQETQYF,TRBJ2-5,.,TRBV29-1,.
TGTGCCAGCGCTCGGGGAAACATTCAGTACTTC,CASARGNIQYF,TRBJ2-4,.,TRBV7-2,few
TGTGCCAGCAGAGGGGCCGGGACAGTCTTAATCGAGCAGTACTTC,CASRGAGTVLIEQYF,TRBJ2-7,TRBD1,TRBV6-1,few
TGTGCCAGCAGCCAAGAAGTAGCGGGAGCGGGGGATACGCAGTATTTT,CASSQEVAGAGDTQYF,TRBJ2-3,TRBD2,TRBV3-1,.
TGTGCCAGCAGCTCCCCGGGAGGGGGTCGGAATGAAAAACTGTTTTTT,CASSSPGGGRNEKLFF,TRBJ1-4,.,TRBV7-3,medium-sized
TGCGCCAGCAGCTTCGACAGGGCGAACACTGAAGCTTTCTTT,CASSFDRANTEAFF,TRBJ1-1,TRBD1,TRBV5-1,few
TGTGCCAGCAGCCAGACCACGGGACTGCACCGTGAGCAGTTCTTC,CASSQTTGLHREQFF,TRBJ2-1,.,TRBV7-6,large
TGCGCCAGCAGCTTAGGGATCGGGACTACCTCCTACGAGCAGTACTTC,CASSLGIGTTSYEQYF,TRBJ2-7,TRBD2,TRBV5-1,few
TGTGCCAGCAGCCAAGGTTCGGGGCCGCCCCAAGACAAAAACATTCAGTACTTC,CASSQGSGPPQDKNIQYF,TRBJ2-4,.,TRBV3-2,few
TGTGCCAGTAGTACCCCAGAGGGATCCAAAAACATTCAGTACTTC,CASSTPEGSKNIQYF,TRBJ2-4,.,TRBV19,few
TGTGCCAGCAGCGTGAGAGCGGGAGGGGCCGGGGAGCTGTTTTTT,CASSVRAGGAGELFF,TRBJ2-2,TRBD2,TRBV9,medium-sized
TGTGCCAGCAGCCGGACAGCTCGCAATCAGCCCCAGCATTTT,CASSRTARNQPQHF,TRBJ1-5,.,TRBV7-2,few
TGTGCCTCCCGACAGGCGAGTGGGATGTGGGAGCTGTTTTTT,CASRQASGMWELFF,TRBJ2-2,.,TRBV12-3/TRBV12-4,.
TGCAGTGCTAGAGTCCAGGAGGGACTAAGCAATGAGCAGTTCTTC,CSARVQEGLSNEQFF,TRBJ2-1,TRBD2,TRBV20-1,.
TGTGCCAGCAGCGCATCCCTTGACGCGGAAAAACTGTTTTTT,CASSASLDAEKLFF,TRBJ1-4,.,TRBV7-2,few
TGCAGTGCTAGAGATCCACAGGGGACCTACGAGCAGTACTTC,CSARDPQGTYEQYF,TRBJ2-7,TRBD1,TRBV20-1,medium-sized
TGTGCCAGCAGTTCGGGACATTTAAACACTGAAGCTTTCTTT,CASSSGHLNTEAFF,TRBJ1-1,.,TRBV6-5,.
TGTGCCAGCAGCGTAGACCGGAACATGAACACTGAAGCTTTCTTT,CASSVDRNMNTEAFF,TRBJ1-1,.,TRBV9,few
TGTGCCAGCTCACGCCAAGAGACCCAGTACTTC,CASSRQETQYF,TRBJ2-5,.,TRBV18,medium-sized
TGTGCCTGGAGCCGGGATGTGAACACTGAAGCTTTCTTT,CAWSRDVNTEAFF,TRBJ1-1,.,TRBV30,.
TGTGCCAGCTCACCGGGAAGGGTTACAGATACGCAGTATTTT,CASSPGRVTDTQYF,TRBJ2-3,.,TRBV18,few
TGCAGCGTTGAGTACCCGGGGCGTTCTATGGGTGAGCAGTACTTC,CSVEYPGRSMGEQYF,TRBJ2-7,.,TRBV29-1,.
TGTGCCAGCAGGATGGGCACCTACGAGCAGTACTTC,CASRMGTYEQYF,TRBJ2-7,.,TRBV12-3/TRBV12-4,.
TGTGCCAGTAGTATGACAGACCTCTATGGCTACACCTTC,CASSMTDLYGYTF,TRBJ1-2,.,TRBV19,few
TGTGCCAGCAGCTTAGGGGACTTCAATGAGCAGTTCTTC,CASSLGDFNEQFF,TRBJ2-1,.,TRBV7-8,.
TGCGCCAGCAGCTTTACAGGTGCGACGTATGGCTACACCTTC,CASSFTGATYGYTF,TRBJ1-2,.,TRBV5-1,.
TGCGCCAGCAGCAGCAGGGGGGCAGGATACGAGCAGTACTTC,CASSSRGAGYEQYF,TRBJ2-7,.,TRBV5-1,.
TGCGCCAGCAGCAACGGCGGGAATCAGCCCCAGCATTTT,CASSNGGNQPQHF,TRBJ1-5,.,TRBV23-1,medium-sized
TGCGCCAGCAGCCTGAACACTGAAGCTTTCTTT,CASSLNTEAFF,TRBJ1-1,.,TRBV5-1,medium-sized
TGTGCCAGCAGCAGTACAGGGCGATCGTCCTTC,CASSSTGRSSF,TRBJ2-7,.,TRBV21-1,.
TGCGCCAGCAAAGGGACACTGAACACTGAAGCTTTCTTT,CASKGTLNTEAFF,TRBJ1-1,.,TRBV10-2,.
TGTGCCTGGAGCCTTCCCGGACGGAGCTCTGGAAACACCATATATTTT,CAWSLPGRSSGNTIYF,TRBJ1-3,.,TRBV30,medium-sized
TGTGCCAGCAGCTCGGGACAGGGTGGAGAGACCCAGTACTTC,CASSSGQGGETQYF,TRBJ2-5,TRBD1,TRBV7-8,large
TGCGCCAGCAGCCAAGGGCGACAGGGTCGAGGAGATACGCAGTATTTT,CASSQGRQGRGDTQYF,TRBJ2-3,TRBD1,TRBV4-3,.
TGTGCCAGTAGCCTCCGGGACAGAGAGGGCTACACCTTC,CASSLRDREGYTF,TRBJ1-2,TRBD1,TRBV19,.